This T cell receptor (beta chain) was sequenced for a study of T cell repertoires in cytomegalovirus infection. As for the study in general: Public signatures in TCR beta pointed to CMV infection and matching HLA type.

There are 13 residues in the CDR3. Trimming cost V 1 base and J 7 bases, with 11 bases left between them. CDR1 and CDR2 from the germline V gene are SGHNT and YYREEE (reference sequence). TCRdb ran MiXCR on the reads and lists one entry per CDR3 protein. The sample carries 150,000 to 200,000 distinct CDR3 sequences, roughly 30% recorded once. Study results and limitations: The cumulative frequency of public TCR beta families identified carriers of CMV plus the relevant HLA.

Details on this clonotype: What it recognizes is unknown.

Specimen: PBMCs. The source of this sequence is a human donor in good health (CMV status not recorded). Some clones in this sample may be carry-over from other donors' samples. The chain uses TRBV5-4 and TRBJ2-5; a possible D gene is TRBD1 (5 bases). The DNA for the CDR3 is TGTGCCAGCAGCTTGAGGGTGCAGGGGACCCAGTACTTC. It is translated as CASSLRVQGTQYF.